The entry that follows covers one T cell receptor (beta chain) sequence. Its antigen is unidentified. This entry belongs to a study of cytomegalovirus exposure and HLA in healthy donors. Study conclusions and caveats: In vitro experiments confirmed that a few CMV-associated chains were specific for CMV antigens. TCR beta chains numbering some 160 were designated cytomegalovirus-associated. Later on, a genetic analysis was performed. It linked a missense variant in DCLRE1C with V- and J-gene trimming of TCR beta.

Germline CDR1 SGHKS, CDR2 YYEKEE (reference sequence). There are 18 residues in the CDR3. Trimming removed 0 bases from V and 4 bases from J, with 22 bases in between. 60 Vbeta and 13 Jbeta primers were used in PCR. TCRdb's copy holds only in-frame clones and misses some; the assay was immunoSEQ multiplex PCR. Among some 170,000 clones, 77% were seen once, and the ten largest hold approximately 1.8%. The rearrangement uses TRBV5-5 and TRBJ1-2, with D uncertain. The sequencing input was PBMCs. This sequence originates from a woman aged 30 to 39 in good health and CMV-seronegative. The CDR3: CASSLVGGRSVSSYGYTF. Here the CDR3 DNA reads TGTGCCAGCAGCTTGGTCGGCGGGAGGTCAGTGAGTAGCTATGGCTACACCTTC.